This is a list of T cell receptor beta chains from one sample in a study of blood T cell repertoires in COVID-19. TCRdb's copy holds only in-frame clones and misses some; the assay was immunoSEQ multiplex PCR. This sample yields about 160,000 clones, of which around nine tenths are seen a single time; 9% to 12% belongs to the top ten. The source material was peripheral blood. Receptor source: a woman in her seventies with COVID-19, enrolled during active disease. Both conserved end residues are part of each CDR3. The D gene is left open where the match is weak. Not every row has a clone size; where given, it reads once, few, many or a size class.

TRBJ2-2,TRBV5-4,-,-,TGTGCCAGCAGCTCCCTCAGAGGTACGAACACCGGGGAGCTGTTTTTT,CASSSLRGTNTGELFF
TRBJ2-7,TRBV18,TRBD1,-,TGTGCCAGCTCTCACGGCGCGGGACAGGCGCCCTACGAGCAGTACTTC,CASSHGAGQAPYEQYF
TRBJ1-1,TRBV5-1,-,-,TGCGCCAGCAGCTTGTGGGCAGAGAACACTGAAGCTTTCTTT,CASSLWAENTEAFF
TRBJ1-3,TRBV10-3,-,-,TGTGCCATCACAGACAGCTCCTCTGGAAACACCATATATTTT,CAITDSSSGNTIYF
TRBJ2-1,TRBV5-1,-,-,TGCGCCAGCAGCCCGGAAGCCGGACAGTTCTACAATGAGCAGTTCTTC,CASSPEAGQFYNEQFF
TRBJ2-7,TRBV3-1/TRBV3-2,TRBD2,-,TGTGCCAGCAGCCGAACAGGGCCTAGCGGGGCCTACGAGCAGTACTTC,CASSRTGPSGAYEQYF
TRBJ2-3,TRBV18,TRBD2,-,TGTGCCAGCTCATCAAAGCGGGGGGGCTTCACAGATACGCAGTATTTT,CASSSKRGGFTDTQYF
TRBJ1-2,TRBV7-8,-,-,TGTGCCAGCAGCTTGGACAGTAGGGGATCCGCCTATGGCTACACCTTC,CASSLDSRGSAYGYTF
TRBJ1-5,TRBV5-6,-,-,TGTGCCAGCAGCCATTTGGGCGGCGGAGGGTCCCAGCATTTT,CASSHLGGGGSQHF
TRBJ2-1,TRBV3-1/TRBV3-2,-,-,TGTGCCAGCGCCGTAGAGAATGAGCAGTTCTTC,CASAVENEQFF
TRBJ2-2,TRBV3-1/TRBV3-2,TRBD2,-,TGTGCCAGCAGCCAAGATTGGAGCGGGGGGTTAAACACCGGGGAGCTGTTTTTT,CASSQDWSGGLNTGELFF
TRBJ1-6,TRBV4-1,-,-,TGCGCCAGCAGCCCGCTCCTCGGACAGTATAATTCACCCCTCCACTTT,CASSPLLGQYNSPLHF
TRBJ1-6,TRBV5-5,-,-,TGTGCCAGCACCCTTTCAGGGACGCAAGGGGGTTCACCCCTCCACTTT,CASTLSGTQGGSPLHF
TRBJ1-6,TRBV3-1/TRBV3-2,-,-,TGTGCCAGCAGCCAAGAAGGCACATCGGCGGCAAATTCACCCCTCCACTTT,CASSQEGTSAANSPLHF
TRBJ1-6,TRBV18,-,-,TGTGCCAGCTCACCATCAGCACAGAGCTCCTATAATTCACCCCTCCACTTT,CASSPSAQSSYNSPLHF
TRBJ2-7,TRBV28,TRBD1,-,TGTGCCAGCAGGCGATCTCCGGGACAGCACGAGCAGTACTTC,CASRRSPGQHEQYF
TRBJ1-3,TRBV7-2,-,-,TGTGCCAGCAGCTTAGATACAGGGACCGGAAACACCATATATTTT,CASSLDTGTGNTIYF
TRBJ2-3,TRBV2,-,-,TGTGCCAGCAGTGGCCCTCCCGGGGGATCTAGCACAGATACGCAGTATTTT,CASSGPPGGSSTDTQYF
TRBJ2-5,TRBV5-1,-,-,TGCGCCAGCAGCTTCTCCGGGGGGCGAGAGACCCAGTACTTC,CASSFSGGRETQYF
TRBJ2-7,TRBV6-5,-,few,TGTGCCAGCAGTCCCAGGGGGGTACCCTCCTACGAGCAGTACTTC,CASSPRGVPSYEQYF
TRBJ2-6,TRBV6-5,-,once,TGTGCCGCGGGGAAAGGCTCTGGGGCCAACGTCCTGACTTTC,CAAGKGSGANVLTF
TRBJ1-3,TRBV2,TRBD1,-,TGTGCCAGCAGTGGGGACAGGTCTAACTCTGGAAACACCATATATTTT,CASSGDRSNSGNTIYF
TRBJ1-3,TRBV5-1,TRBD1,-,TGCGCCAGCAGCTCCAGGGGGCAAGGAAACACCATATATTTT,CASSSRGQGNTIYF
TRBJ1-4,TRBV5-1,-,-,TGCGCCAGCAGCCCCCCAAACGAAGGGGCAGGGACTAATGAAAAACTGTTTTTT,CASSPPNEGAGTNEKLFF
TRBJ1-3,TRBV12-3/TRBV12-4,-,-,TGTGCCAGCAGTTACCCAGCGGGAAACACCATATATTTT,CASSYPAGNTIYF
TRBJ1-2,TRBV28,-,once,TGTGCCAGCAGTTCGACTGCGGGGAGCTACACCTTC,CASSSTAGSYTF
TRBJ2-1,TRBV5-1,-,once,TGCGCCAGCAGCGCAGTAACAGGGATCGAACCTGAGCAGTTCTTC,CASSAVTGIEPEQFF
TRBJ1-1,TRBV19,-,-,TGTGCCAGTAGTCGCGGACAGCAGAACACTGAAGCTTTCTTT,CASSRGQQNTEAFF
TRBJ1-2,TRBV30,-,-,TGTGCCTGGGGATTGGCGAGGAACCTCGGTTTCTTCTATGGCTACACCTTC,CAWGLARNLGFFYGYTF
TRBJ1-1,TRBV20-1,-,-,TGCAGTGCCACCCTAAAAACTGAAGCTTTCTTT,CSATLKTEAFF
TRBJ1-5,TRBV24-1,-,-,TGTGCCACCAGTGATGCGGGTTTCGATCAGCCCCAGCATTTT,CATSDAGFDQPQHF
TRBJ2-7,TRBV7-3,-,-,TGTGCCAGCAGCCAGGGACTCGGCGAGCAGTACTTC,CASSQGLGEQYF
TRBJ2-3,TRBV11-2,TRBD2,-,TGTGCCAGCAGCCGCGACTCTAGCGGGGGGGCAGATACGCAGTATTTT,CASSRDSSGGADTQYF
TRBJ2-7,TRBV4-1,TRBD1,-,TGCGCCAGCAGCTTGACAGGGGGCAATGGGTACGAGCAGTACTTC,CASSLTGGNGYEQYF
TRBJ2-3,TRBV25-1,TRBD2,-,TGTGCCAGCATGAGCGGGGGGGCCTGGGATACGCAGTATTTT,CASMSGGAWDTQYF
TRBJ2-5,TRBV6-2/TRBV6-3,TRBD2,-,TGTGCCAGCAGTGACCCTAGCGGGGGGCATAAAGAGACCCAGTACTTC,CASSDPSGGHKETQYF
TRBJ1-6,TRBV6-5,TRBD1,-,TGTGCCAGCAGTCCGGGACAGATCTATAATTCACCCCTCCACTTT,CASSPGQIYNSPLHF
TRBJ1-1,TRBV6-5,TRBD1,once,TGTGCCAGCAGTAGCCGGGACAGGTGGTTAGCTTTCTTT,CASSSRDRWLAFF
TRBJ1-5,TRBV10-1,-,-,TGCGCCAGCATATCGTTGATTCCCGAACGGGGGTCTGGCAATCAGCCCCAGCATTTT,CASISLIPERGSGNQPQHF
TRBJ1-6,TRBV30,-,-,TGTGCCTGGAGTCCCCTCGGGGGAGGTTATGGGTCACCCCTCCACTTT,CAWSPLGGGYGSPLHF
TRBJ2-3,TRBV6-1,TRBD2,-,TGTGCCAGCAGTGAAAGCGGGGCAGATACGCAGTATTTT,CASSESGADTQYF
TRBJ2-1,TRBV20-1,-,-,TGCAGTGCTGTCAGGGACAATGAGCAGTTCTTC,CSAVRDNEQFF